This T cell receptor (beta chain) was sequenced in a study of graft-versus-host responses after intestinal transplantation. Sequenced by immunoSEQ multiplex PCR; TCRdb stores in-frame clones only, minus some. The sample shows some 90,000 clones, 85% to 95% of them seen only once. Note on this clone: Its antigen is still unknown.

This CDR3 spans 13 amino acids. The V gene's germline CDR1 is MNHEY and CDR2 SMNVEV (reference sequence). Trimming removed 8 bases from V and 2 bases from J, with 12 bases in between. The receptor comes from a human donor who received an intestinal transplant. The V gene is TRBV27, the J gene TRBJ2-5; D unresolved. Source: unstimulated CD8+ T cells sorted from spleen or lymph node cells, taken before intestinal transplant. The CDR3 protein is CASALLGQETQYF. Written as DNA, the CDR3 is TGTGCCAGCGCCCTGTTGGGACAAGAGACCCAGTACTTC.